Described below is a single T cell receptor beta chain sequence and its context. The antigen remains unidentified. These data originate in a study of cytomegalovirus exposure and HLA in healthy donors. Germline V lookup: CDR1 SGDLS, CDR2 YYNGEE. V dropped 2 bases and J dropped 4; count of bases not matched to a gene: 5. This CDR3 spans 15 amino acids. Healthy people donating bone marrow made up the donors. Broader study findings: Immune exposure data for these donors was limited to CMV serostatus. TCR sequences were mostly rare, though some public TCRs occurred in many donors.

It was with 60 Vbeta and 13 Jbeta primers that the PCR ran. TCRdb's table, derived via immunoSEQ multiplex PCR, lists solely in-frame clones and lacks some. The top ten clones hold 1.5% to 2% of a sample with 100,000 to 150,000 clones, 15% of them seen once. This TCR was sampled from a woman between 18 and 29 years old in good health and CMV-seronegative. The rearrangement links TRBV9 to TRBJ1-1; 10 nucleotides agree with TRBD1. The sequencing sample was made of PBMCs. The CDR3 nucleotides read TGTGCCAGCAGCGTGACGGGACAGGGGACCACTGAAGCTTTCTTT. Amino acids: CASSVTGQGTTEAFF.